These T cell receptor beta chains were read from a single sample in a study of blood T cells in healthy people across ages. In TCRdb, the 5' RACE reads were re-called with MiXCR into one record per CDR3 protein. This sample has some 1.5 million distinct CDR3 sequences; 28% occur once, and the top ten carry more than 6%. Sequencing used blood. All receptors come from a woman aged 25 to 39 in good health. Each CDR3 is given with its conserved first and last residue. The D gene is left open where the match is weak.

V: TRBV27; J: TRBJ1-4; D: .; CDR3: CASSLRAGNEKLFF
V: TRBV20-1; J: TRBJ2-1; D: .; CDR3: CSARRRDGSYNEQFF
V: TRBV14; J: TRBJ2-7; D: .; CDR3: CASSPSGLSSYEQYF
V: TRBV19; J: TRBJ1-1; D: TRBD1; CDR3: CASQDRGSTEAFF
V: TRBV15; J: TRBJ1-1; D: .; CDR3: CATSSGRNTGAFF
V: TRBV7-6; J: TRBJ2-7; D: TRBD1; CDR3: CASSPPGGPFSYEQYF
V: TRBV28; J: TRBJ2-7; D: .; CDR3: CASSLSPNRRGHYEQYF
V: TRBV13; J: TRBJ2-1; D: .; CDR3: CASSLAEANNEQFF
V: TRBV2; J: TRBJ1-6; D: .; CDR3: CASSDWRALWNSPLHF
V: TRBV6-6; J: TRBJ1-5; D: .; CDR3: CASSYSPGTPGQRPQHF
V: TRBV6-5; J: TRBJ1-4; D: .; CDR3: CASSSSRTYEKLFF
V: TRBV5-1; J: TRBJ2-1; D: .; CDR3: CASSLPHGYNEQFF
V: TRBV5-8; J: .; D: .; CDR3: CASSLARGSRACEQYF
V: TRBV29-1; J: TRBJ2-4; D: .; CDR3: CSVDRGSLSIQYF
V: TRBV18; J: TRBJ1-1; D: .; CDR3: CASSPPIGVAFF
V: TRBV2; J: .; D: TRBD2; CDR3: CASRRNSGGSYNEQYF
V: TRBV6-1; J: TRBJ2-7; D: .; CDR3: CATTEGEQYF
V: TRBV7-9; J: TRBJ2-3; D: .; CDR3: CASTSDADTDTQYF
V: TRBV28; J: TRBJ1-2; D: .; CDR3: CASTELYRLGYTF
V: TRBV7-9; J: TRBJ1-2; D: .; CDR3: CASSLAPAGADYGYTF
V: TRBV29-1; J: TRBJ2-7; D: .; CDR3: CSVQPRASYEQYF
V: TRBV29-1; J: TRBJ2-5; D: .; CDR3: CSVEWAGRQGTQYF
V: TRBV30; J: TRBJ2-5; D: .; CDR3: CAWSVVYQETQYF
V: TRBV7-3; J: TRBJ2-6; D: TRBD1; CDR3: CASSASPQGPGANVLTF
V: TRBV5-1; J: TRBJ1-1; D: .; CDR3: CASSLVGTTNTEAFF
V: TRBV4-2; J: TRBJ1-2; D: TRBD1; CDR3: CASSQDSRPQGAIGYTF
V: TRBV7-2; J: TRBJ1-5; D: .; CDR3: CASSFPGQPQHF
V: TRBV6-1; J: TRBJ2-7; D: .; CDR3: CASSEEVQGSYEQYF
V: TRBV7-2; J: TRBJ2-7; D: .; CDR3: CAISSKGEQYF
V: TRBV30; J: TRBJ1-3; D: .; CDR3: CAWNGPGGGNTIYF